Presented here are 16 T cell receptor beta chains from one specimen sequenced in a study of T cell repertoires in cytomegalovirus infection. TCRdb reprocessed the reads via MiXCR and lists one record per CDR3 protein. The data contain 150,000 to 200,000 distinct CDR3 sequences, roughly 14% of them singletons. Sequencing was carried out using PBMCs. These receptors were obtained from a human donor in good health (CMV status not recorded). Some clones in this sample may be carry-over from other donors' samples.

CDR3 sequence reads: CASSPRQGKYVGDTQYF. The DNA of the CDR3 is TGTGCCAGCAGCCCCCGACAGGGGAAGTATGTCGGAGATACGCAGTATTTT. This chain connects TRBV6-2 or TRBV6-3 to TRBJ2-3, with TRBD1 matching 8 bases. This CDR3 has 17 residues. V lost 6 bases and J lost 5; bases outside the gene matches: 16. The germline V gene has CDR1 MNHEY and CDR2 SVGEGT.

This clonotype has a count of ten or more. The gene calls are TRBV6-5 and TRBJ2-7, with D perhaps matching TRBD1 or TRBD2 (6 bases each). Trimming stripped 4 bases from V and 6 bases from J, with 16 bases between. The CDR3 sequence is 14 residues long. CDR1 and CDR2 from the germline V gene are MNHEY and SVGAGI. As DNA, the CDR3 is TGTGCCAGCAGTTGGGGGGCGGCCTCGGGCGAGCAGTACTTC. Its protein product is CASSWGAASGEQYF.

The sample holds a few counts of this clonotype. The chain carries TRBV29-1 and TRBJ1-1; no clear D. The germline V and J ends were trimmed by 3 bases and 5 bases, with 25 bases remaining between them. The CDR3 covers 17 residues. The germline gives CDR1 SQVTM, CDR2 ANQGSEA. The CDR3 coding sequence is TGCAGCGTTGATCAGCGTCGAGCGGAGGGTTGGGATACTGAAGCTTTCTTT. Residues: CSVDQRRAEGWDTEAFF.

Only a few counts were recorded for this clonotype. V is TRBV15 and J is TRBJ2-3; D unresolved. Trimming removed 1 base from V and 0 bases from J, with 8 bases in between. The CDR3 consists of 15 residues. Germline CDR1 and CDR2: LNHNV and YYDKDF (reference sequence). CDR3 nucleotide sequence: TGTGCCACCAGCAGAGTAATCAAAAGCACAGATACGCAGTATTTT. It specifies CATSRVIKSTDTQYF.

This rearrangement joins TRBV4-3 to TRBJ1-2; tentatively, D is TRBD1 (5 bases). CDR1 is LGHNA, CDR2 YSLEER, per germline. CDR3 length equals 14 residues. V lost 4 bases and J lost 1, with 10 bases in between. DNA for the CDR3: TGCGCCAGCAGCCCTACGGGGCATAACTATGGCTACACCTTC. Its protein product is CASSPTGHNYGYTF.

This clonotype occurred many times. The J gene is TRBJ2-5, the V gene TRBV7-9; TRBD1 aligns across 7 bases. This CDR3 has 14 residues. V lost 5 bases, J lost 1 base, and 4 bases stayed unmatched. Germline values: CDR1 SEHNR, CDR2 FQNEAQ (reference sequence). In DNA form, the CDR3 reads TGTGCCAGCAGCCCCGACAGGGTCCAAGAGACCCAGTACTTC. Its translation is CASSPDRVQETQYF.

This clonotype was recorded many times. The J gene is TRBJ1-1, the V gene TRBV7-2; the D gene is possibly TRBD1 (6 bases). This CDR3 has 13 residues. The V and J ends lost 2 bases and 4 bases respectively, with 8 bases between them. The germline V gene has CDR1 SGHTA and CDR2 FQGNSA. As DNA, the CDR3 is TGTGCCAGCAGCTTACAAGGGGGCACTGAAGCTTTCTTT. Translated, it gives CASSLQGGTEAFF.

CDR3 protein: CASSLWADYGYTF. In DNA, the CDR3 is TGTGCCAGCAGTTTATGGGCTGACTATGGCTACACCTTC. V usage is TRBV28 and J usage is TRBJ1-2; no definite D call. V lost 0 bases to trimming and J lost 3 bases, with 5 bases between them. CDR3 length: 13 residues. The germline V gene encodes CDR1 MDHEN and CDR2 SYDVKM.

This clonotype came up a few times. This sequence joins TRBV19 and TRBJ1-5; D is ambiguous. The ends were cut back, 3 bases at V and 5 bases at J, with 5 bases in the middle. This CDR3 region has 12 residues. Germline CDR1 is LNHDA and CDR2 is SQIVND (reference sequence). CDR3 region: CASSMWDQPQHF. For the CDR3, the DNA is TGTGCCAGTAGTATGTGGGATCAGCCCCAGCATTTT. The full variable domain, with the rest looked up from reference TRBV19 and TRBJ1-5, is DGGITQSPKYLFRKEGQNVTLSCEQNLNHDAMYWYRQDPGQGLRLIYYSQIVNDFQKGDIAEGYSVSREKKESFPLTVTSAQKNPTAFYLCASSMWDQPQHFGDGTRLSIL.

CDR3 DNA: TGTGCCAGCAGTCCCCCCCCCATGGCAGGGGGCTACGAGCAGTACTTC. It yields the protein CASSPPPMAGGYEQYF. The chain has TRBV28 and TRBJ2-7; 7 nucleotides match TRBD1. The CDR3 sequence is 16 residues long. J was trimmed by 3 bases and V by 5 bases; bases with no gene match: 13. In germline, CDR1 is MDHEN, CDR2 SYDVKM.

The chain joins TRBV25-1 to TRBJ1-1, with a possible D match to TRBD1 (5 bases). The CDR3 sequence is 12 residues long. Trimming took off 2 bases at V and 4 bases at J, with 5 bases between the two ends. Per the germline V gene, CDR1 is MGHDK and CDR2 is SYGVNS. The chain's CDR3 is CASSEGGTEAFF. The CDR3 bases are TGTGCCAGCAGTGAAGGGGGCACTGAAGCTTTCTTT.

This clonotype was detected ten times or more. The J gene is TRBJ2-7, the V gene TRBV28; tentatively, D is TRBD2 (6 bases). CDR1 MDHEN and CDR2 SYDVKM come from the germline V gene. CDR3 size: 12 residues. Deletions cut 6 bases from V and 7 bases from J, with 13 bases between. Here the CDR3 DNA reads TGTGCCAGCAGCCCCTCCCGGGAGGAGCAGTACTTC. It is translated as CASSPSREEQYF.

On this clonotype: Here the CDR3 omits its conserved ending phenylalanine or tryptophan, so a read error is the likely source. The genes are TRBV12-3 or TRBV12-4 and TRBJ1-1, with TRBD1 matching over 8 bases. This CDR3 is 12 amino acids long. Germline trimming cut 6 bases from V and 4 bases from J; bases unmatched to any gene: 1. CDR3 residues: CASSQGATEAFS. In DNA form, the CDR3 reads TGTGCCAGCAGCCAGGGGGCCACTGAAGCTTTCTCT.

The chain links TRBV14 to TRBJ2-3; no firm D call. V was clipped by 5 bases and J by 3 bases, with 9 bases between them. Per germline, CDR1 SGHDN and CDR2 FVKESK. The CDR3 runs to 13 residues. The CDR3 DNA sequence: TGTGCCAGCAGCACTTATAATACAGATACGCAGTATTTT. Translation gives CASSTYNTDTQYF.

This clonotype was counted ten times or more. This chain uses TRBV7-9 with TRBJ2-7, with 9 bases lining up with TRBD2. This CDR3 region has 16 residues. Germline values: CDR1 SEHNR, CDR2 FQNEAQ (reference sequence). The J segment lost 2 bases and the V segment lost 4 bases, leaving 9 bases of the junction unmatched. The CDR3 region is CASSSATSGKTYEQYF. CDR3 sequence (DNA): TGTGCCAGCAGCTCCGCGACTAGCGGAAAGACCTACGAGCAGTACTTC.

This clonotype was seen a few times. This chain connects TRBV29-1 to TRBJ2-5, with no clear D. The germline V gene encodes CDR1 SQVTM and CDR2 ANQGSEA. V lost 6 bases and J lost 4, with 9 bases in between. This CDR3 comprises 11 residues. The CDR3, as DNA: TGCAGCGTAGACCCCTCAGAGACCCAGTACTTC. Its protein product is CSVDPSETQYF. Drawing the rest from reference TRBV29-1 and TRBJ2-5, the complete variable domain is SAVISQKPSRDICQRGTSLTIQCQVDSQVTMMFWYRQQPGQSLTLIATANQGSEATYESGFVIDKFPISRPNLTFSTLTVSNMSPEDSSIYLCSVDPSETQYFGPGTRLLVL.